One sample yielded the 27 T cell receptor beta chains listed below, sequenced in a study of cytomegalovirus exposure and HLA in healthy donors. PCR primers comprised 60 Vbeta and 13 Jbeta primers. The assay was immunoSEQ multiplex PCR, and TCRdb's table has in-frame clones only and misses some. The table has over 150,000 clones, 75% seen once. The specimen sequenced was PBMCs. Source of these receptors: a male donor in good health and CMV-seronegative.

This chain joins TRBV7-8 and TRBJ1-5; D possibly corresponds to TRBD1 (5 bases). This CDR3 is 13 amino acids long. V was shortened by 5 bases and J by 6 bases, with 11 bases between the two germline ends. Germline values: CDR1 SGHVS, CDR2 FQNEAQ. The CDR3 DNA follows: TGTGCCAGCAGCCTCACAGGAACTCAGCCCCAGCATTTT. It is translated as CASSLTGTQPQHF.

The chain joins TRBV4-2 to TRBJ2-2; no clear D gene. The CDR3 contains 15 residues. CDR1 and CDR2 (germline): LGHNA, YNFKEQ. The ends were cut back, 1 base at V and 4 bases at J, with 10 bases in the middle. The CDR3 DNA reads as TGTGCCAGCAGCCAAGGAGCGATGGGCACCGGGGAGCTGTTTTTT. Protein: CASSQGAMGTGELFF.

This sequence joins TRBV6-1 and TRBJ2-7; D perhaps matches TRBD1 (5 bases). V dropped 7 bases and J dropped 3 bases, with 10 bases sitting between them. From germline, CDR1 is MNHNS and CDR2 SASEGT. The CDR3 spans 12 residues. The CDR3 DNA reads TGTGCCAGCAAAATACAGGTCTACGAGCAGTACTTC. It specifies CASKIQVYEQYF.

The V gene is TRBV7-8, the J gene TRBJ2-1; 8 positions agree with TRBD2. V was pared by 2 bases and J by 9 bases, with 12 bases of the junction left unmatched. Germline loops: CDR1 SGHVS, CDR2 FQNEAQ. The length of the CDR3 is 16 residues. The DNA for the CDR3 is TGTGCCAGCAGCTTATGGCTGACGGGGGGGCCAAGTGAGCAGTTCTTC. This gives the protein CASSLWLTGGPSEQFF.

V usage is TRBV4-2 and J usage is TRBJ2-1, with 9 bases lining up with TRBD2. There are 16 residues in the CDR3. Germline trimming cut 3 bases from V and 7 bases from J; bases unmatched to any gene: 10. Germline V gene sequence: CDR1 LGHNA, CDR2 YNFKEQ. The CDR3 coding sequence is TGTGCCAGCAGCCACCCTAGCGGGATAACGGTGAATGAGCAGTTCTTC. It encodes CASSHPSGITVNEQFF.

The chain combines TRBV2 with TRBJ1-4, with 7 bases that match TRBD1. V lost 4 bases to trimming and J lost 5 bases; unmatched junction nucleotides: 7. CDR3 length: 15 residues. The V gene's germline CDR1 is SNHLY and CDR2 FYNNEI. The CDR3 reads CASSAGTAYNEKLFF. CDR3 nucleotides: TGTGCCAGCAGTGCCGGGACAGCTTACAATGAAAAACTGTTTTTT.

The chain joins TRBV27 to TRBJ2-7, with D possibly TRBD2 on 7 matching bases. Germline CDR1 is MNHEY and CDR2 is SMNVEV (reference sequence). The CDR3 is 15 amino acids. V dropped 3 bases and J dropped 2 bases, with 14 bases sitting between them. The CDR3 reads CASSFLRGRPYEQYF. The CDR3 nucleotides are TGTGCCAGCAGTTTTTTGCGGGGGCGCCCCTACGAGCAGTACTTC.

To note about this clone: The junction shows a germline mismatch at one end, possibly a read error. J is TRBJ1-4 and V is TRBV29-1; D is uncertain. The CDR3 spans 12 residues. Germline CDR1 reads SQVTM; CDR2 reads ANQGSEA. CDR3 nucleotide sequence: TGCAGCGAGCCGTTGGGAGGACGAAAAACTGTTTTT. Translation: CSEPLGGRKTVF.

For the CDR3, the DNA is TGTGCCAGCAGACCGATGCCGGGGAATGAGCAGTTCTTC. Encoded protein: CASRPMPGNEQFF. The chain joins TRBV5-6 to TRBJ2-1; weak D call: TRBD2 (5 bases). From germline, CDR1 is SGHDT and CDR2 YYEEEE. V shed 5 bases and J shed 7 bases, with 13 bases lying between them. This CDR3 spans 13 amino acids.

Details on this clone: Different DNA sequences within this sample yield the same CDR3. V and J are TRBV27 and TRBJ2-1; D is unclear. The CDR3 is 11 residues long. Between the trimmed V and J ends, which lost 2 bases and 7 bases, there was a span of 3 bases. CDR1 and CDR2 (germline): MNHEY, SMNVEV (reference sequence). The CDR3 coding sequence is TGTGCCAGCAGTTTACTAAATGAGCAGTTCTTC. It codes for CASSLLNEQFF.

CDR3 in amino acids: CASSDVNEQFF. CDR3 sequence (DNA): TGTGCCAGCAGTGACGTCAATGAGCAGTTCTTC. The chain joins TRBV2 to TRBJ2-1; D ambiguous. Germline CDR1 and CDR2: SNHLY and FYNNEI. The V end lost 3 bases, the J end lost 6 bases, and 3 bases lay between the germline ends. The CDR3 loop spans 11 amino acids.

This chain connects TRBV7-6 to TRBJ1-1; tentative D call: TRBD1 (6 bases). Germline lookup yields CDR1 SGHVS and CDR2 FNYEAQ. The CDR3 runs to 14 residues. Between the trimmed V and J ends, which lost 3 bases and 1 base, there was a span of 9 bases. Here the CDR3 DNA reads TGTGCCAGCAGCTTCAGGACAGAGAACACTGAAGCTTTCTTT. This encodes CASSFRTENTEAFF.

V usage is TRBV5-1 and J usage is TRBJ1-1; 8 bases are shared with TRBD1. J gave up 4 bases and V 4 bases, and 9 bases lay outside the gene matches. The germline V gene has CDR1 SGHRS and CDR2 YFSETQ. The CDR3 contains 15 residues. The CDR3 bases are TGCGCCAGCAGCCAAGGACAGGGTTGGAGCACTGAAGCTTTCTTT. It codes for CASSQGQGWSTEAFF.

The rearrangement joins TRBV6-1 to TRBJ2-2; TRBD1 matches at 8 bases. CDR1 MNHNS and CDR2 SASEGT come from the germline V gene. V shed 8 bases, J shed 4 bases, and the junction held 6 bases outside the gene matches. The CDR3 is 14 amino acids. The chain's CDR3 is CASDRGLLTGELFF. CDR3 DNA: TGTGCCAGCGACAGGGGCCTCCTCACCGGGGAGCTGTTTTTT.

With respect to this clone: Distinct nucleotide sequences in the sample also encode this CDR3. This sequence joins TRBV7-9 and TRBJ2-7, with D possibly being TRBD1 (6 bases). Germline CDR1 and CDR2: SEHNR and FQNEAQ (reference sequence). V dropped 4 bases and J dropped 1 base, with 8 bases sitting between them. The CDR3 spans 13 residues. The CDR3 loop is CASSSGQSYEQYF. CDR3 sequence (DNA): TGTGCCAGCAGCTCTGGACAGTCCTACGAGCAGTACTTC.

This clone has only one observation. The chain uses TRBV7-6 and TRBJ1-3, with 7 bases fitting TRBD1. Germline trimming cut 5 bases from V and 4 bases from J; bases unmatched to any gene: 17. Germline V gene sequence: CDR1 SGHVS, CDR2 FNYEAQ. This CDR3 region has 18 residues. The CDR3 region has the DNA TGTGCCAGCAGCCGAGAATTTCCGGGACAGATAATCGGAAACACCATATATTTT. Translation: CASSREFPGQIIGNTIYF.

This clone was seen only once. The V gene is TRBV9, the J gene TRBJ2-1; 15 positions match TRBD2. CDR1 is SGDLS, CDR2 YYNGEE, per germline. Trimming removed 4 bases from V and 0 bases from J; junction bases left unmatched: 8. The CDR3 consists of 19 residues. The DNA for the CDR3 is TGTGCCAGCAGCACGGGACTAGCGGGAGGTAGTACCTCCTACAATGAGCAGTTCTTC. It translates to CASSTGLAGGSTSYNEQFF.

This clone was observed once. The CDR3 protein is CAYRDRGWYGTEAFF. The DNA for the CDR3 is TGTGCCTACCGGGACAGGGGGTGGTATGGCACTGAAGCTTTCTTT. V and J are TRBV30 and TRBJ1-1; 11 nucleotides align to TRBD1. V was clipped by 7 bases and J by 4 bases; unmatched bases: 11. The CDR3 is 15 amino acids. Germline-derived CDR1 and CDR2 are GTSNPN and SVGIG (reference sequence).

There are a few counts of this clone. The chain uses TRBV19 and TRBJ2-1, with TRBD2 identical over 7 bases. The germline V gene has CDR1 LNHDA and CDR2 SQIVND (reference sequence). The CDR3 consists of 15 residues. Unmatched junction bases numbered 4, after V lost 1 base and J lost 4 bases. The CDR3 DNA is TGTGCCAGTAGTATAGGCGGGAGCGGTTACAATGAGCAGTTCTTC. This sequence encodes CASSIGGSGYNEQFF.

The chain recombines TRBV19 with TRBJ2-1, with D uncertain. Germline V gene lookup returns CDR1 LNHDA and CDR2 SQIVND (reference sequence). Trimming removed 8 bases from V and 0 bases from J, with 11 bases in between. The CDR3 sequence is 14 residues long. The CDR3 sequence is CASHQAGSYNEQFF. The CDR3 coding sequence is TGTGCCAGTCATCAGGCCGGCTCCTACAATGAGCAGTTCTTC.

V gene TRBV29-1 combines with J gene TRBJ2-3; 11 nucleotides agree with TRBD2. CDR1 is SQVTM, CDR2 ANQGSEA, per germline. Unmatched junction bases numbered 5, after V lost 6 bases and J lost 6 bases. CDR3 length: 13 amino acids. CDR3 nucleotide sequence: TGCAGCGTCTTAGCGGGGGGGCTTGATACGCAGTATTTT. Protein sequence: CSVLAGGLDTQYF.

Only a few counts were recorded for this clone. CDR3 in DNA: TGCGCCAGCAGCTTCTCGTGGCAGGGTGAGACCCAGTACTTC. Translating gives CASSFSWQGETQYF. This chain joins TRBV5-1 and TRBJ2-5; weak D call: TRBD1 (5 bases). Trimming cost V 2 bases and J 5 bases, with 13 bases left between them. The CDR3 has 14 residues. Germline V gene sequence: CDR1 SGHRS, CDR2 YFSETQ.

This clone has at least ten counts. The chain is built from TRBV2 and TRBJ2-1; D is uncertain. Germline CDR1 and CDR2: SNHLY and FYNNEI. V lost 7 bases and J lost 1, with 11 bases in between. The CDR3 is 14 residues long. The CDR3 region has the DNA TGTGCCAGCATGGCCCAGGAATCCTACAATGAGCAGTTCTTC. It translates to CASMAQESYNEQFF.

The V gene is TRBV2, the J gene TRBJ2-7, with 7 bases identical to TRBD2. The length of the CDR3 is 14 residues. V shed 6 bases and J 0 bases; nucleotides not matched to a gene: 5. Germline V gene sequence: CDR1 SNHLY, CDR2 FYNNEI. For the CDR3, the DNA is TGTGCCAGCAGGGGGGACTACAGCTCCTACGAGCAGTACTTC. Protein: CASRGDYSSYEQYF.

The chain employs TRBV27 and TRBJ1-2; tentatively, D is TRBD1 (6 bases). Trimming pared 6 bases from V and 5 bases from J, leaving 16 bases between. Looked up from germline, CDR1 is MNHEY and CDR2 is SMNVEV (reference sequence). There are 14 residues in the CDR3. Written as DNA, the CDR3 is TGTGCCAGCAGAACCGGGACATGGGGTTATGGCTACACCTTC. Translated: CASRTGTWGYGYTF.

This rearrangement joins TRBV11-2 to TRBJ1-1; 9 bases align to TRBD1. V dropped 5 bases and J dropped 1; count of bases not matched to a gene: 2. The V gene's germline CDR1 is SGHAT and CDR2 FQNNGV. This CDR3 comprises 14 residues. The CDR3 region is CASSLTGGNTEAFF. The CDR3 DNA reads as TGTGCCAGCAGCCTGACAGGGGGGAACACTGAAGCTTTCTTT.

The V gene is TRBV11-3, the J gene TRBJ1-1; tentatively, D is TRBD1 (6 bases). V was cut by 5 bases and J by 3 bases, with 7 bases left in between. Germline CDR1 and CDR2: SGHNT and YENEEA. This CDR3 spans 12 amino acids. The CDR3 reads CASSRQDTEAFF. In DNA, the CDR3 is TGTGCCAGCAGCCGACAGGACACTGAAGCTTTCTTT.